The 5 T cell receptor beta chains below all came from one sample that was sequenced in a study of T cells in Graves' hyperthyroidism and ophthalmopathy. What was amplified from RNA transcripts were TCR beta CDR3 regions. HTBI primers were the set used in a first-round RT-PCR of the TCR CDR3. TCRdb reanalysed the multiplex PCR reads using MiXCR and keeps one entry per CDR3 protein. This sample carries around 420,000 distinct CDR3 sequences, 15% to 19% of them seen once, and the ten largest clones take over 12%. The sample consisted of blood. Every receptor here comes from a woman aged 18-30 years with Graves' hyperthyroidism.

This clonotype appeared a few times. Since a much larger clone is just one base distant, this may be a read error. The rearrangement uses TRBV7-8 and TRBJ2-3; tentatively, D is TRBD2 (6 bases). The germline CDR1 and CDR2 sequences are SGHVS and FQNEAQ. The CDR3 length is 15 residues. CDR3 sequence: CANSQGLPPYGTQYF. In DNA, the CDR3 is TGTGCCAACAGCCAGGGACTGCCGCCCTATGGTACGCAGTATTTT.

This clonotype has only a few counts. The chain uses TRBV20-1 and TRBJ2-2; 10 nucleotides agree with TRBD2. V lost 1 base to trimming and J lost 0 bases; unmatched junction nucleotides: 2. This CDR3 has 16 residues. CDR1 is DFQATT, CDR2 SNEGSKA, per germline (reference sequence). The chain's CDR3 is CSARASGGTNTGELFF. The CDR3 coding sequence is TGCAGTGCTAGAGCTAGCGGGGGAACGAACACCGGGGAGCTGTTTTTT.

This clonotype was counted at least ten times. For the CDR3, the DNA is TGTGCCAGCAGTTTAGCGAGGGGAGGGGGAAAAGGTGAAGCTTTCTTT. It is translated as CASSLARGGGKGEAFF. The chain links TRBV12-3 or TRBV12-4 to TRBJ1-1; a weak D match, TRBD1 (6 bases). The ends were cut back, 0 bases at V and 7 bases at J, with 18 bases in the middle. CDR3 size: 16 residues.

V gene TRBV9 combines with J gene TRBJ1-1; a weak D match, TRBD1 (5 bases). Germline lookup yields CDR1 SGDLS and CDR2 YYNGEE. V lost 3 bases to trimming and J lost 5 bases, with 11 bases between them. The CDR3 is 13 residues long. CDR3 sequence: CASSGAGSTEAFF. CDR3 sequence (DNA): TGTGCCAGCAGCGGGGCAGGGTCGACTGAAGCTTTCTTT.

This clonotype occurred many times. V and J are TRBV6-1 and TRBJ2-7; D is ambiguous. Germline CDR1 MNHNS, CDR2 SASEGT. V shed 5 bases and J shed 0 bases, with 11 bases lying between them. There are 14 residues in the CDR3. CDR3 coding DNA: TGTGCCAGCAGTTATCAACGATACTCCTACGAGCAGTACTTC. This gives the protein CASSYQRYSYEQYF.